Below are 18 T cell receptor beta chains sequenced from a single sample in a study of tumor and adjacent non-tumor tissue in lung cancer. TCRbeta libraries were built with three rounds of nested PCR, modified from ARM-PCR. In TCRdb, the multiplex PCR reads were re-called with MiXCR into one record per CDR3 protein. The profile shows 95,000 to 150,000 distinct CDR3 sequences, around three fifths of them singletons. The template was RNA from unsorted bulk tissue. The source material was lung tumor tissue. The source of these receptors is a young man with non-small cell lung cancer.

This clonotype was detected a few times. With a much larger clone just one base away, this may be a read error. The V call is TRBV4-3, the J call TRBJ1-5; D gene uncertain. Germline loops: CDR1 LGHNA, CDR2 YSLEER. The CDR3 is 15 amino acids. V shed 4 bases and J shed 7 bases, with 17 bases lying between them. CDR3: CASSRDRAGQQPQHF. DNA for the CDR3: TGCGCCAGCAGCCGAGATCGGGCAGGTCAGCAGCCCCAGCATTTT.

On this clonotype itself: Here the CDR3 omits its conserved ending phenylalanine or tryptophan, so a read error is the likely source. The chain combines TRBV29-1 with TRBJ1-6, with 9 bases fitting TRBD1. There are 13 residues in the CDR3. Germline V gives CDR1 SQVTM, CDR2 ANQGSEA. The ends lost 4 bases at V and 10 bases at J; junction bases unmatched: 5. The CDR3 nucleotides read TGCAGCGTTGCCCTGGACAGGGGCTCACCCCTCCACGTT. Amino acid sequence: CSVALDRGSPLHV.

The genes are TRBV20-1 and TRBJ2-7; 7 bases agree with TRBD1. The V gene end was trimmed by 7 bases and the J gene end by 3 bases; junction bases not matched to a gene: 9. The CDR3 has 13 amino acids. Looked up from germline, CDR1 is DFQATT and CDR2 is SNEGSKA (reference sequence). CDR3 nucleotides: TGCAGTGTCAGACTGCAGGGGGACTACGAGCAGTACTTC. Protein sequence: CSVRLQGDYEQYF.

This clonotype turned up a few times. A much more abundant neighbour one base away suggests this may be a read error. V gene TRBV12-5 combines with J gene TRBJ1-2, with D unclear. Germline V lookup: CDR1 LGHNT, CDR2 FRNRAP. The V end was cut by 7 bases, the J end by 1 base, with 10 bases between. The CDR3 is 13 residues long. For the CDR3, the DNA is TGTGCTAGTGTGCCGGAACTTAACTATGGCTACACCTTC. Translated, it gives CASVPELNYGYTF.

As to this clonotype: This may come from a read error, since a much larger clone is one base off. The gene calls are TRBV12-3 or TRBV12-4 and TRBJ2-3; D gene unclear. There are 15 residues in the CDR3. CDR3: CAISLTSLQADTQYF. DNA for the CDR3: TGTGCCATCAGTTTGACCAGTCTCCAAGCAGATACGCAGTATTTT.

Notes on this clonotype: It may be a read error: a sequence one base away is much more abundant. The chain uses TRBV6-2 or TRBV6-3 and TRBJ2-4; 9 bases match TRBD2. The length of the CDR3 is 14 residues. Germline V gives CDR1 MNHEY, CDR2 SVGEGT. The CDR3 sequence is CVSRSGGRKNIQYF. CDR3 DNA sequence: TGTGTCAGCAGGAGCGGGGGGCGCAAAAACATTCAGTACTTC.

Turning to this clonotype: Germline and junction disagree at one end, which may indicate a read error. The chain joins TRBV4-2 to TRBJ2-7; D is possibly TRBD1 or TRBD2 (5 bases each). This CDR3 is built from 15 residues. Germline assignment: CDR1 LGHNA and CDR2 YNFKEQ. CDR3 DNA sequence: TGTGCCAGCAGCCAAAGTGCCACCGGGGCCTACGAGCAGTACTTT. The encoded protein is CASSQSATGAYEQYF.

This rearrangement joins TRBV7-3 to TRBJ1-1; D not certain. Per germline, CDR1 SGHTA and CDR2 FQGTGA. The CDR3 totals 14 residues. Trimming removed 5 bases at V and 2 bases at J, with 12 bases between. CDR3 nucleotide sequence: TGTGCCAGCAGCGTAAGTTCGGCCAACACTGAAGCTTTCTTT. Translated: CASSVSSANTEAFF.

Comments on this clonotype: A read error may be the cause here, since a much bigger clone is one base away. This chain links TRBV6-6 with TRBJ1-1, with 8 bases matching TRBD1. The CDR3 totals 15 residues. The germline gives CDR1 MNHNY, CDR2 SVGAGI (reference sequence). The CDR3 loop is CVSSMPGQGRTEAFF. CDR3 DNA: TGTGTCAGCAGCATGCCCGGACAGGGTAGGACTGAAGCTTTCTTT.

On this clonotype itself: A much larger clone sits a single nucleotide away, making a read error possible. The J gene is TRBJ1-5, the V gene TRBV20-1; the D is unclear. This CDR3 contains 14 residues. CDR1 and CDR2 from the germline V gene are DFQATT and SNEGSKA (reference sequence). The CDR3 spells CSARDIGSNQHQHF. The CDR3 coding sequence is TGCAGTGCTAGAGATATCGGTAGCAATCAGCACCAGCATTTT.

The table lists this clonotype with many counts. The CDR3 DNA reads TGTGCCAGCAGCCAAGATCCCCAGCGAGACACGAACACCGGGGAGCTGTTTTTT. It is translated as CASSQDPQRDTNTGELFF. The V call is TRBV4-2, the J call TRBJ2-2, with D hard to call. This CDR3 is built from 18 residues. Germline CDR1 reads LGHNA; CDR2 reads YNFKEQ. Deletions cut 0 bases from V and 0 bases from J, with 14 bases between.

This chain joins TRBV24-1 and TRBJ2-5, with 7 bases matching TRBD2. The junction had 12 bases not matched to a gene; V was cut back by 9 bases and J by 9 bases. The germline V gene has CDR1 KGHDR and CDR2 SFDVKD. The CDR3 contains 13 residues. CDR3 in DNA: TGTGCCACCGCACAGGTCTCTGGGGGGGCCCAGTACTTC. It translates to CATAQVSGGAQYF.

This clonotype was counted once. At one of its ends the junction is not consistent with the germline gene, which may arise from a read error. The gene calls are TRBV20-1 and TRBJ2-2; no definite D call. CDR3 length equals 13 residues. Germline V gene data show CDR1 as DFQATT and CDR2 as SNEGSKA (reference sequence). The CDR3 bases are TGCAGTGCTGTTCAGGAGAACACCAGGGAGCTGTTTTTT. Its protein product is CSAVQENTRELFF.

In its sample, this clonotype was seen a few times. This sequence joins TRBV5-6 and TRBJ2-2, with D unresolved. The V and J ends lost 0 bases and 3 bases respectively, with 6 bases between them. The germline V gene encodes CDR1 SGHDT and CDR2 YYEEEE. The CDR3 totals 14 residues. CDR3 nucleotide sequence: TGTGCCAGCAGCTTGGTCGCAGACACCGGGGAGCTGTTTTTT. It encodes CASSLVADTGELFF.

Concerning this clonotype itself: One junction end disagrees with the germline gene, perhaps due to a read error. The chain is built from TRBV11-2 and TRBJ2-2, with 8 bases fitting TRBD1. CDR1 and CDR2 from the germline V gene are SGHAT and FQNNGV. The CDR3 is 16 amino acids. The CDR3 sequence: CANSPRQGMSTGELFF. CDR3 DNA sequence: TGTGCCAACAGCCCCCGACAGGGGATGAGCACCGGGGAGCTGTTTTTT.

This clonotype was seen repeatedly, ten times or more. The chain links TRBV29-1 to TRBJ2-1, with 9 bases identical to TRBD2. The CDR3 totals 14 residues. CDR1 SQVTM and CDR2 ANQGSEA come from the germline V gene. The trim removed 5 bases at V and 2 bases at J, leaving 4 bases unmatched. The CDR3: CSVSTSGPYNEQFF. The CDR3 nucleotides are TGCAGCGTTTCGACTAGCGGACCCTACAATGAGCAGTTCTTC.

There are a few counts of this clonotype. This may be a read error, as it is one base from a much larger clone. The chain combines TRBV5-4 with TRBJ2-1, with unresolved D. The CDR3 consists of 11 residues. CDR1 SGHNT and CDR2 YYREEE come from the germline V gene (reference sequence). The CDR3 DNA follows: TGTGTCAGCAGCGCCTACAATGAGCAGTTCTTC. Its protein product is CVSSAYNEQFF.

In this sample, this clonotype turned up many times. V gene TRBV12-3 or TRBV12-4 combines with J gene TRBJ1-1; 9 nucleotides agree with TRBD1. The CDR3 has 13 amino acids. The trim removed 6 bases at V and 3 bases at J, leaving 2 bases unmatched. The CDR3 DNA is TGTGCCAGCAGCCGACAGGGGGACACTGAAGCTTTCTTT. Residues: CASSRQGDTEAFF.